This T cell receptor (beta chain) was identified in a study of long-term antiretroviral therapy in people with HIV. The study's findings and limits: Those clones which expanded before ART made up the dominant part of the repertoire at all time points. Records did not include ART adherence, viral resistance or therapy changes. The blood, collected between about 2003 and 2017, was possibly taken under older ART regimens. The study found that diversity rose after ART but stayed below transplant donor controls.

Investigators performed immunoSEQ version v3.0 at survey level. Sequencing used immunoSEQ multiplex PCR; TCRdb keeps in-frame clones, though not all of them. The repertoire holds about 25,000 clones, around 86% seen once, with around 4% in the top ten. On this clone itself: Its specificity is not known.

Per the germline V gene, CDR1 is MNHNY and CDR2 is SVGAGI (reference sequence). The CDR3 runs 14 residues. Trimming cost V 4 bases and J 4 bases; bases outside gene matches: 5. The clonotype originates from a woman aged 25 to 39 with HIV. The sample consisted of unsorted PBMCs, taken 1.9 years after starting antiretroviral therapy. V and J are TRBV6-6 and TRBJ2-7; 9 bases are shared with TRBD1. CDR3 loop: CASSSGQGGYEQYF. The CDR3 DNA reads TGTGCCAGCAGTTCGGGACAGGGTGGATACGAGCAGTACTTC.